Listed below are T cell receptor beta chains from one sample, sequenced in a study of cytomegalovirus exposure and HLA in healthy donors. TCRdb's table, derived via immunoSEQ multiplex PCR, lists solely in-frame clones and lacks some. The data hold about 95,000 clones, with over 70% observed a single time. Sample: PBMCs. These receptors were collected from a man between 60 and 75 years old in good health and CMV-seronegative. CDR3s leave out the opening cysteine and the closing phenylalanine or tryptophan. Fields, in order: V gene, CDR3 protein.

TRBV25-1 ASTSDRVYTEAF
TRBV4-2 ASSQAGLAGFVDTQY
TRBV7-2 ASSQGGSPAF
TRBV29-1 SVGQGITYEQY
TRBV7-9 ASSLTGGRDTQY
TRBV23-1 ASSQSPGLMNTEAF
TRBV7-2 ASSLTVGNQPQH
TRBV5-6 ASSLTVSYNEQF
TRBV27 ASSLNGEQF
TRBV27 ASRALAGAQF
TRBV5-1 ASSRDREEQY
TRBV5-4 ASSSRISGGYNEQF
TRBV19 ASTDRDQPQH
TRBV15 ATSTTGNTQY
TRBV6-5 ASCGGRDEQY
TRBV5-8 ASSPRQSSYNEQF
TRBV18 ASSPSDRANEKLF
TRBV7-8 ASSASGTGVSEQY
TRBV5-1 ASSTATGQRDTQY
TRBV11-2 ASSSPGQGSQTQY
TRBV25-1 ASSAGTSGGAKDTQY
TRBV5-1 ASSPGSGLAGAGGELF
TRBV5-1 ASSFGQGRRTDTQY
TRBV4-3 ASSPGLPGLADNEQF
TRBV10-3 AISFNRDTYEQY
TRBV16 ASSQRQGAYNEQF
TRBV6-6 ASSYPGTSGETQY
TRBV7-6 ASSPKTEITDTQY
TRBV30 AWARTNTQETQY
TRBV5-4 ASSSAGSYNEQF
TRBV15 ATTLDRVSSGYT
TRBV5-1 ASSLAPGGGETQY
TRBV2 ASSEREGTIY
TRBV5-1 ASSPGFRMNTEAF
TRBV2 ASSERLAGLGTQY
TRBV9 ASSVGLASVEQY
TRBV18 ASSPPNTDTQY
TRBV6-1 ASTFGTDDGYT
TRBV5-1 ASSLGQGANNEQF
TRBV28 ASSLTKSNYGYT
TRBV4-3 ASSQDLPGTGGGETQY
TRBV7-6 ASSSRLAEEDNEQF
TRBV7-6 ASSLAGGGAYNEQF
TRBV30 AWSSTGGWTNEKLF
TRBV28 ASRDRAYEQY
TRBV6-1 ASSVQGQFQETQY
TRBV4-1 ASSPGQGAVTEAF
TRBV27 ASSLWGRGGVEQF
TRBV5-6 ASSPDRFYEQY
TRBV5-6 ASSLGTGYYEQY
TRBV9 ASSVVGETGELF
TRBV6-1 ASSPGRSTEAF
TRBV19 ASSPRGQPQH